These 10 T cell receptor beta chains were sequenced from one sample in a study of cytomegalovirus exposure and HLA in healthy donors. Amplification used 60 Vbeta primers and 13 Jbeta primers. Sequencing used immunoSEQ multiplex PCR; TCRdb keeps in-frame clones, though not all of them. The sample has 95,000 to 100,000 clones; 65% to 80% are singletons. The sample was PBMCs. Receptors were obtained from a man between 50 and 59 years old in good health and CMV-seronegative.

The V gene is TRBV5-1, the J gene TRBJ2-7; 14 bases fit TRBD2. This CDR3 region has 17 residues. Per germline, CDR1 SGHRS and CDR2 YFSETQ. The ends lost 5 bases at V and 2 bases at J; junction bases unmatched: 9. This chain's CDR3 is CASRHAGTSGGPYEQYF. In DNA, the CDR3 is TGCGCCAGCAGACACGCTGGGACTAGCGGGGGACCCTACGAGCAGTACTTC.

A single count supports this clone. V usage is TRBV4-1 and J usage is TRBJ2-7, with 7 bases lining up with TRBD2. There are 14 residues in the CDR3. After removal of 5 bases from V and 5 bases from J, the junction contained 9 bases not matched to a gene. The germline gives CDR1 MGHRA, CDR2 YSYEKL. CDR3 DNA: TGCGCCAGCAGCTCTAGCCCTAGCGGAAACGAGCAGTACTTC. This codes for CASSSSPSGNEQYF.

V usage is TRBV19 and J usage is TRBJ2-2, with a tentative D call TRBD2 (6 bases). The CDR3 has 15 amino acids. The V gene lost 1 base and the J gene lost 5 bases, with 11 bases spanning the gap. Germline CDR1 is LNHDA and CDR2 is SQIVND (reference sequence). The CDR3 nucleotides are TGTGCCAGTAGTATAGCCTCGAGCGGGACCGGGGAGCTGTTTTTT. Its translation: CASSIASSGTGELFF.

The rearrangement joins TRBV29-1 to TRBJ2-5; 7 bases match TRBD1. V shed 6 bases, J shed 4 bases, and the junction held 8 bases outside the gene matches. This CDR3 region has 13 residues. Germline CDR1 and CDR2: SQVTM and ANQGSEA. CDR3 in amino acids: CSVDDRVLETQYF. In DNA form, the CDR3 reads TGCAGCGTGGATGACAGGGTGTTAGAGACCCAGTACTTC. The complete variable domain, with remaining parts taken from reference TRBV29-1 and TRBJ2-5, reads SAVISQKPSRDICQRGTSLTIQCQVDSQVTMMFWYRQQPGQSLTLIATANQGSEATYESGFVIDKFPISRPNLTFSTLTVSNMSPEDSSIYLCSVDDRVLETQYFGPGTRLLVL.

This rearrangement joins TRBV11-2 to TRBJ1-1; D is ambiguous. The V and J ends lost 2 bases and 5 bases respectively, with 3 bases between them. Germline CDR1 SGHAT, CDR2 FQNNGV. CDR3 length: 11 amino acids. DNA for the CDR3: TGTGCCAGCAGCTTACAAACTGAAGCTTTCTTT. Encoded protein: CASSLQTEAFF.

This clone was observed a few times. The V gene is TRBV19, the J gene TRBJ1-5; no clear D. This CDR3 is 14 amino acids long. V was cut by 2 bases and J by 10 bases, with 15 bases left in between. The V gene's germline CDR1 is LNHDA and CDR2 SQIVND (reference sequence). This chain's CDR3 is CASSIQAHGQPQHF. The CDR3 DNA is TGTGCCAGTAGTATACAGGCCCATGGCCAACCCCAGCATTTT.

V is TRBV19 and J is TRBJ1-1, with 9 bases fitting TRBD1. The CDR3 is made up of 14 amino acids. The germline CDR1 and CDR2 sequences are LNHDA and SQIVND (reference sequence). V shed 3 bases, J shed 1 base, and the junction held 0 bases outside the gene matches. CDR3 in amino acids: CASSMGQGNTEAFF. The DNA for the CDR3 is TGTGCCAGTAGTATGGGACAGGGGAACACTGAAGCTTTCTTT.

The rearrangement joins TRBV11-2 to TRBJ2-2; weak D call: TRBD1 (5 bases). The length of the CDR3 is 15 residues. Germline V gene lookup returns CDR1 SGHAT and CDR2 FQNNGV. V lost 3 bases, J lost 2 bases, and 10 bases lay in between. CDR3 region: CASSFGRGNTGELFF. CDR3 coding DNA: TGTGCCAGCAGCTTCGGTAGGGGAAACACCGGGGAGCTGTTTTTT. The variable domain in full, completed from reference TRBV11-2 and TRBJ2-2, reads EAGVAQSPRYKIIEKRQSVAFWCNPISGHATLYWYQQILGQGPKLLIQFQNNGVVDDSQLPKDRFSAERLKGVDSTLKIQPAKLEDSAVYLCASSFGRGNTGELFFGEGSRLTVL.

The sample holds a few counts of this clone. This chain joins TRBV4-1 and TRBJ1-4; 10 bases are a match to TRBD1. This CDR3 contains 15 residues. After removal of 0 bases from V and 7 bases from J, the junction contained 2 bases not matched to a gene. Germline CDR1 and CDR2: MGHRA and YSYEKL. The CDR3 region has the DNA TGCGCCAGCAGCCAAGAGGGACAGGGGTTTGAAAAACTGTTTTTT. Protein product: CASSQEGQGFEKLFF.

The chain has TRBV7-6 and TRBJ1-1; D is unresolved. The CDR3 length is 16 residues. Germline CDR1 SGHVS, CDR2 FNYEAQ. Between the trimmed V and J ends, which lost 5 bases and 4 bases, there was a span of 20 bases. The CDR3 DNA reads as TGTGCCAGCAGCCCTTCACCGACCAGAGGCGGCACTGAAGCTTTCTTT. As protein: CASSPSPTRGGTEAFF.